The next 6 T cell receptor beta chains were all read from a single sample in a study of T cell responses to AZD1222 COVID-19 vaccine. Method: immunoSEQ multiplex PCR; TCRdb's copy keeps in-frame clones and lacks some. This table has 87,000 or so clones, around nine tenths appearing once. Sequenced here: peripheral blood, sampled on day 0 of AZD1222 vaccination. The receptors come from an adult in good health.

The chain uses TRBV5-6 and TRBJ2-4, with a weak D call TRBD1 (6 bases). From germline, CDR1 is SGHDT and CDR2 YYEEEE. V gave up 1 base and J gave up 9 bases, with 20 bases separating them. The CDR3 loop spans 16 amino acids. CDR3 in DNA: TGTGCCAGCAGCTTGCATTATTGGGGGCTGGAGGTCATTCAGTACTTC. The encoded protein is CASSLHYWGLEVIQYF. The whole variable domain, filled in from reference TRBV5-6 and TRBJ2-4, reads DAGVTQSPTHLIKTRGQQVTLRCSPKSGHDTVSWYQQALGQGPQFIFQYYEEEERQRGNFPDRFSGHQFPNYSSELNVNALLLGDSALYLCASSLHYWGLEVIQYFGAGTRLSVL.

This chain uses TRBV19 with TRBJ1-5; D may be TRBD1 (5 bases). This CDR3 contains 15 residues. Trimming removed 0 bases at V and 6 bases at J, with 12 bases between. Germline V gives CDR1 LNHDA, CDR2 SQIVND (reference sequence). CDR3 sequence reads: CASSIDRGEGQPQHF. In DNA, the CDR3 is TGTGCCAGTAGTATAGATAGGGGTGAGGGTCAGCCCCAGCATTTT.

The V call is TRBV2, the J call TRBJ1-1; tentative D call: TRBD1 (5 bases). The ends were cut back, 6 bases at V and 4 bases at J, with 15 bases in the middle. CDR3 size: 14 residues. CDR1 and CDR2 from the germline V gene are SNHLY and FYNNEI. CDR3 protein: CASRGLRALTEAFF. For the CDR3, the DNA is TGTGCCAGCAGAGGGCTCAGGGCTCTCACTGAAGCTTTCTTT.

V and J are TRBV19 and TRBJ2-3; 8 bases match TRBD1. The germline CDR1 and CDR2 sequences are LNHDA and SQIVND (reference sequence). This CDR3 region has 14 residues. V lost 6 bases to trimming and J lost 3 bases; unmatched junction nucleotides: 5. DNA for the CDR3: TGTGCCAGTAGCCGACAGGGGACGACAGATACGCAGTATTTT. Residues: CASSRQGTTDTQYF.

CDR3: CASRRRGQGLYEQYF. The CDR3 nucleotides read TGTGCCAGCAGACGCCGCGGACAGGGGCTTTACGAGCAGTACTTC. The V call is TRBV11-1, the J call TRBJ2-7; TRBD1 matches 9 bases. The V gene end was trimmed by 6 bases and the J gene end by 4 bases; junction bases not matched to a gene: 10. Germline CDR1 and CDR2: SGHAT and FQDESV (reference sequence). This CDR3 has 15 amino acids.

This clone was detected once. This chain joins TRBV27 and TRBJ2-1; 10 positions agree with TRBD2. V was clipped by 3 bases and J by 7 bases; unmatched bases: 6. CDR1 and CDR2 from the germline V gene are MNHEY and SMNVEV (reference sequence). There are 15 residues in the CDR3. For the CDR3, the DNA is TGTGCCAGCAGTTTTATAGCGGGGGGAGGGAATGAGCAGTTCTTC. This encodes CASSFIAGGGNEQFF.